The 10 T cell receptor beta chains presented below share a single source sample, sequenced in a study of ipilimumab plus nivolumab after autologous stem cell transplantation. Repertoires were generated with immunoSEQ multiplex PCR, while TCRdb's copy carries only in-frame clones and drops some. The repertoire holds around 19,000 clones, with approximately 85% as singletons. This specimen was PBMCs, taken in a trial of ipilimumab plus nivolumab as post-transplant consolidation. Receptors were obtained from a male donor with diffuse large B-cell lymphoma.

This rearrangement joins TRBV5-1 to TRBJ1-4; the D gene is possibly TRBD1 (6 bases). Germline-derived CDR1 and CDR2 are SGHRS and YFSETQ. The CDR3 spans 14 residues. V gave up 2 bases and J gave up 7 bases, with 12 bases separating them. DNA of the CDR3: TGCGCCAGCAGCTTACAGGGAGGCGGTGAAAAACTGTTTTTT. As protein: CASSLQGGGEKLFF.

V is TRBV2 and J is TRBJ2-2; 9 bases align to TRBD1. Trimming removed 6 bases from V and 5 bases from J; junction bases left unmatched: 4. The CDR3 covers 14 residues. Germline-derived CDR1 and CDR2 are SNHLY and FYNNEI. CDR3 residues: CASRGTGRTGELFF. The CDR3, as DNA: TGTGCCAGCAGGGGGACAGGGCGAACCGGGGAGCTGTTTTTT.

This chain joins TRBV27 and TRBJ2-6; perhaps TRBD1 as D (6 bases). Trimming cost V 6 bases and J 3 bases, with 18 bases left between them. CDR1 MNHEY and CDR2 SMNVEV come from the germline V gene (reference sequence). The CDR3 has 17 residues. DNA for the CDR3: TGTGCCAGCAGAAGGACAGCCTTCTCTGGTGGGGCCAACGTCCTGACTTTC. Encoded protein: CASRRTAFSGGANVLTF.

The chain employs TRBV19 and TRBJ2-7; D perhaps matches TRBD1 (6 bases). This CDR3 is built from 16 residues. Trimming pared 0 bases from V and 2 bases from J, leaving 14 bases between. From germline, CDR1 is LNHDA and CDR2 SQIVND (reference sequence). As DNA, the CDR3 is TGTGCCAGTAGTATAGATCCGACAGGCCGAACCTACGAGCAGTACTTC. It is translated as CASSIDPTGRTYEQYF.

The V gene is TRBV27, the J gene TRBJ1-1, with TRBD1 matching over 9 bases. V trimming: 5 bases; J trimming: 5 bases; junction bases outside the gene matches: 6. CDR1 is MNHEY and CDR2 is SMNVEV in the germline V gene (reference sequence). The CDR3 totals 14 residues. In DNA, the CDR3 is TGTGCCAGCAGTGTACAGGGGGCGTATACTGAAGCTTTCTTT. It specifies CASSVQGAYTEAFF.

The rearrangement uses TRBV2 and TRBJ2-1; TRBD2 matches at 7 bases. V was clipped by 2 bases and J by 1 base; unmatched bases: 5. Germline V gene data show CDR1 as SNHLY and CDR2 as FYNNEI. The CDR3 length is 16 residues. CDR3 DNA sequence: TGTGCCAGCAGTGAAACGGCGGGGGTGTCCTACAATGAGCAGTTCTTC. This gives the protein CASSETAGVSYNEQFF.

The V gene is TRBV10-3, the J gene TRBJ2-1; 10 bases are shared with TRBD2. J gave up 5 bases and V 4 bases, and 5 bases lay outside the gene matches. Germline V lookup: CDR1 ENHRY, CDR2 SYGVKD. The CDR3 consists of 15 residues. Here the CDR3 reads CAISGGLAYNNEQFF. The CDR3 DNA reads TGTGCCATCAGTGGGGGACTAGCGTACAACAATGAGCAGTTCTTC.

The J gene is TRBJ1-4, the V gene TRBV11-2; tentatively, D is TRBD1 (5 bases). Looked up from germline, CDR1 is SGHAT and CDR2 is FQNNGV. This CDR3 region has 16 residues. The V end lost 5 bases, the J end lost 3 bases, and 16 bases lay between the germline ends. Written as DNA, the CDR3 is TGTGCCAGCAGCCGGGGGGGGATGAGGGCTAATGAAAAACTGTTTTTT. Translated: CASSRGGMRANEKLFF.

The chain has TRBV4-1 and TRBJ2-2, with 7 nucleotides matching TRBD1. After removal of 4 bases from V and 2 bases from J, the junction contained 10 bases not matched to a gene. The CDR3 consists of 17 residues. Germline V gene lookup returns CDR1 MGHRA and CDR2 YSYEKL. In DNA, the CDR3 is TGCGCCAGCAGCCGCCAAGGAAGGGGGCCCAACACCGGGGAGCTGTTTTTT. It is translated as CASSRQGRGPNTGELFF.

There are a few counts of this clone. CDR3 in DNA: TGTGCCAGTAAGAGGACAGGGGCCAAAGAGACCCAGTACTTC. It is translated as CASKRTGAKETQYF. The chain joins TRBV19 to TRBJ2-5, with 9 bases fitting TRBD1. Germline V gene lookup returns CDR1 LNHDA and CDR2 SQIVND (reference sequence). J was trimmed by 3 bases and V by 7 bases; bases with no gene match: 6. The CDR3 covers 14 residues.